One sample yielded the 5 T cell receptor beta chains listed below, sequenced in a study of blood T cell repertoires in COVID-19. Clones were read by immunoSEQ multiplex PCR, and TCRdb kept only the in-frame ones, dropping some. In the table there are 150,000 to 200,000 clones, 86% of which are singletons. The specimen sequenced was peripheral blood. Receptor source: a man in his forties or fifties with active or convalescent COVID-19.

CDR3 loop: CASSFRGRAQYF. The CDR3 coding sequence is TGTGCCAGCAGCTTCAGGGGGCGGGCGCAGTATTTT. This chain joins TRBV7-9 and TRBJ2-3; TRBD1 matches 8 bases. Trimming removed 3 bases from V and 10 bases from J; junction bases left unmatched: 3. This CDR3 comprises 12 residues. Germline V gene data show CDR1 as SEHNR and CDR2 as FQNEAQ (reference sequence).

This chain connects TRBV2 to TRBJ2-2; no clear D gene. The V and J ends lost 6 bases and 7 bases respectively, with 15 bases between them. This CDR3 has 14 amino acids. The germline gives CDR1 SNHLY, CDR2 FYNNEI. CDR3 in DNA: TGTGCCAGCAGGGCCCGGAGTGGTAACGGGGAGCTGTTTTTT. Translation gives CASRARSGNGELFF.

CDR3 DNA sequence: TGCGCCAGCCAGGGCAACTATGGCTACACCTTC. Translating gives CASQGNYGYTF. The chain has TRBV4-1 and TRBJ1-2; TRBD1 is a possible D gene (5 bases). Trimming removed 8 bases from V and 2 bases from J, with 6 bases in between. Germline V lookup: CDR1 MGHRA, CDR2 YSYEKL. CDR3 length: 11 amino acids.

The chain couples TRBV2 to TRBJ2-1; 11 nucleotides agree with TRBD1. The CDR3 contains 16 residues. With V trimmed by 5 bases and J by 7 bases, 10 bases remained unmatched. CDR1 is SNHLY and CDR2 is FYNNEI in the germline V gene. This chain's CDR3 is CASSLPGTGGLNEQFF. CDR3 bases: TGTGCCAGCAGTTTGCCCGGGACAGGGGGGCTTAATGAGCAGTTCTTC.

As concerns this clone: Distinct nucleotide sequences in the sample also encode this CDR3. The rearrangement joins TRBV3-1 (or the pseudogene TRBV3-2) to TRBJ2-2; 7 bases match TRBD2. This CDR3 spans 14 amino acids. Germline CDR1 and CDR2: LGHDT and YNNKEL (reference sequence). V dropped 1 base and J dropped 4; count of bases not matched to a gene: 0. CDR3 in amino acids: CASSQGGSTGELFF. The DNA of the CDR3 is TGTGCCAGCAGCCAAGGCGGGAGCACCGGGGAGCTGTTTTTT.